The 10 T cell receptor beta chains given below trace back to one sample, sequenced in a study of T cell changes during pregnancy in multiple sclerosis. Repertoires were generated with immunoSEQ multiplex PCR, while TCRdb's copy carries only in-frame clones and drops some. Of 45,000 to 55,000 clones listed, 80% to 95% were seen once; the top ten hold around 1%. The specimen comprised peripheral blood, sampled after pregnancy. All receptors come from a female donor with multiple sclerosis, enrolled in a pregnancy study.

V and J are TRBV6-5 and TRBJ1-1, with D possibly being TRBD1 (5 bases). The CDR3 length is 15 residues. The V and J ends lost 2 bases and 1 base respectively, with 11 bases between them. Germline-derived CDR1 and CDR2 are MNHEY and SVGAGI. For the CDR3, the DNA is TGTGCCAGCAGTTACGGGACTCCCCCGAACACTGAAGCTTTCTTT. This encodes CASSYGTPPNTEAFF.

The chain carries TRBV10-3 and TRBJ1-3; D perhaps matches TRBD1 (5 bases). This CDR3 has 16 amino acids. The V gene lost 0 bases and the J gene lost 0 bases, with 9 bases spanning the gap. Germline lookup yields CDR1 ENHRY and CDR2 SYGVKD. The CDR3 bases are TGTGCCATCAGTGAGTCAGTGGGGCGCTCTGGAAACACCATATATTTT. Translation: CAISESVGRSGNTIYF.

This clone was seen only once. J is TRBJ2-5 and V is TRBV18; no firm D call. Germline V gene data show CDR1 as KGHSH and CDR2 as LQKENI. This CDR3 has 15 amino acids. The V and J ends lost 3 bases and 1 base respectively, with 12 bases between them. For the CDR3, the DNA is TGTGCCAGCTCACCCCGGTCAGGTCTCCAAGAGACCCAGTACTTC. Its translation: CASSPRSGLQETQYF.

This rearrangement joins TRBV5-1 to TRBJ2-5; 8 nucleotides align to TRBD2. Trimming cost V 1 base and J 5 bases; bases outside gene matches: 4. The germline V gene encodes CDR1 SGHRS and CDR2 YFSETQ. The CDR3 sequence is 14 residues long. The DNA of the CDR3 is TGCGCCAGCAGCTTGTTCATAGCGGGGGAGACCCAGTACTTC. Amino acid sequence: CASSLFIAGETQYF.

The chain has TRBV25-1 and TRBJ1-4, with D possibly TRBD1 on 6 matching bases. The V end was cut by 3 bases, the J end by 8 bases, with 16 bases between. This CDR3 is built from 15 residues. The germline gives CDR1 MGHDK, CDR2 SYGVNS. DNA of the CDR3: TGTGCCAGCAGTGATGAACAGGGTTTAAGCGAAAAACTGTTTTTT. Translating it yields CASSDEQGLSEKLFF.

V is TRBV2 and J is TRBJ1-2; 11 bases line up with TRBD1. The junction had 11 bases not matched to a gene; V was cut back by 6 bases and J by 8 bases. Germline CDR1 SNHLY, CDR2 FYNNEI. This CDR3 is built from 15 residues. The DNA for the CDR3 is TGTGCCAGCAGCGGGACAGGGGGAGATGTAGGAGGCTACACCTTC. Its protein product is CASSGTGGDVGGYTF.

This rearrangement joins TRBV7-2 to TRBJ1-1; D is ambiguous. This CDR3 has 14 residues. Germline CDR1 SGHTA, CDR2 FQGNSA. The V gene lost 1 base and the J gene lost 4 bases, with 10 bases spanning the gap. Here the CDR3 reads CASSLVQAGTEAFF. CDR3 DNA sequence: TGTGCCAGCAGCTTAGTGCAGGCTGGCACTGAAGCTTTCTTT.

This chain links TRBV7-2 with TRBJ2-5; TRBD2 matches 10 bases. J was trimmed by 6 bases and V by 2 bases; bases with no gene match: 9. CDR1 and CDR2 (germline): SGHTA, FQGNSA. This CDR3 is built from 16 residues. DNA for the CDR3: TGTGCCAGCAGCTTATCAGGAAGCGGGGGGGCGAAGACCCAGTACTTC. Translating it yields CASSLSGSGGAKTQYF. The full variable domain, its missing parts supplied by reference TRBV7-2 and TRBJ2-5, is GAGVSQSPSNKVTEKGKDVELRCDPISGHTALYWYRQSLGQGLEFLIYFQGNSAPDKSGLPSDRFSAERTGGSVSTLTIQRTQQEDSAVYLCASSLSGSGGAKTQYFGPGTRLLVL.

The chain is built from TRBV4-3 and TRBJ1-2, with TRBD1 identical over 10 bases. The CDR3 has 14 amino acids. With V trimmed by 4 bases and J by 8 bases, 7 bases remained unmatched. Germline loops: CDR1 LGHNA, CDR2 YSLEER. The CDR3 here is CASSRRTGGGGYTF. The CDR3, as DNA: TGCGCCAGCAGCCGGCGGACAGGGGGGGGAGGCTACACCTTC.

This chain's CDR3 is CASSLARGGQPTGEKLFF. Here the CDR3 DNA reads TGTGCCAGCAGCTTAGCGCGGGGGGGACAGCCGACCGGTGAAAAACTGTTTTTT. The chain is built from TRBV7-2 and TRBJ1-4, with 7 bases matching TRBD1. The CDR3 has 18 residues. J lost 7 bases, V lost 0 bases, and 14 bases had no gene match. From germline, CDR1 is SGHTA and CDR2 FQGNSA. Complete variable domain (other parts from reference TRBV7-2 and TRBJ1-4): GAGVSQSPSNKVTEKGKDVELRCDPISGHTALYWYRQSLGQGLEFLIYFQGNSAPDKSGLPSDRFSAERTGGSVSTLTIQRTQQEDSAVYLCASSLARGGQPTGEKLFFGSGTQLSVL.